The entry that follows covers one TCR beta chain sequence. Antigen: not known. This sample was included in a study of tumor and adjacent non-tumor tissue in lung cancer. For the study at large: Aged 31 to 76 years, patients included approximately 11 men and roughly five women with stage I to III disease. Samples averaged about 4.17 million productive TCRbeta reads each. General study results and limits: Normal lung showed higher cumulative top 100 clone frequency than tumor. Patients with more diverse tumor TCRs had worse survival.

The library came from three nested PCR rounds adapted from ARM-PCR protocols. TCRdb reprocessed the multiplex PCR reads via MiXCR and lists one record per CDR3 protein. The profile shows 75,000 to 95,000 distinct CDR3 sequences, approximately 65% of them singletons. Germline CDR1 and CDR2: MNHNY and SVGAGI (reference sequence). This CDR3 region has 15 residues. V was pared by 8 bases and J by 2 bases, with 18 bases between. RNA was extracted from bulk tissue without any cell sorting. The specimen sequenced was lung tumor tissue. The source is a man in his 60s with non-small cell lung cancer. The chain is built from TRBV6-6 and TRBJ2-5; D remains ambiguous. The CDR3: CASALSGDGQETQYF. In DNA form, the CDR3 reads TGTGCCAGCGCCCTGTCGGGCGATGGACAAGAGACCCAGTACTTC.